This T cell receptor (beta chain) was found in a study of blood T cell repertoires in COVID-19. Original handling: Amplified reference gene primers provided the basis for estimating nucleated cell counts. Sequencing used immunoSEQ multiplex PCR; TCRdb keeps in-frame clones, though not all of them. V and J calls plus clone size are reproduced from that table; the DNA served to infer D and trimming. Of about 88,000 clones in the sample, around 88% were seen once. V shed 8 bases and J 0 bases; nucleotides not matched to a gene: 4. Germline V CDR1 and CDR2: MNHEY, SVGAGI. This CDR3 is built from 14 residues.

The rearrangement joins TRBV6-5 to TRBJ1-1, with TRBD1 identical over 9 bases. Sequencing was done on a sample of peripheral blood. This TCR was sampled from a human donor in a cohort sampled during active COVID-19. CDR3 coding DNA: TGTGCCAGCGGGGACAGGGCTTTGAACACTGAAGCTTTCTTT. This translates into CASGDRALNTEAFF.